The rows below give T cell receptor beta chains drawn from one sample of a study of T cells in Graves' hyperthyroidism and ophthalmopathy. TCRdb re-called the multiplex PCR reads with MiXCR, one entry per CDR3 protein. The repertoire consists of under 250,000 distinct CDR3 sequences, with almost 25% occurring once and the leading ten covering 30% to 40%. Sequenced sample: blood. Source of these receptors: a woman in her thirties or forties with Graves' ophthalmopathy. Each CDR3 is given with its conserved first and last residue. The D gene is left open where the match is weak. Part of the rows lack a size; the others show once, few, many or a class for expanded clones.

>TRBV4-2|TRBJ2-7|.|many
TGTGCCAGCAGCCAAGACGGGACCTACGAGCAGTACTTC
CASSQDGTYEQYF
>TRBV7-8|TRBJ2-4|.|.
TGTGCCAGCAGCGGGGGCAGGGTGGCGAAAAACATTCAGTACTTC
CASSGGRVAKNIQYF
>TRBV6-1|TRBJ2-2|.|many
TGTGCCAGCAGTGAATTCACCGGGGAGCTGTTTTTT
CASSEFTGELFF
>TRBV27|TRBJ2-5|.|many
TGTGCCAGCAGTCTGACTAGTTTCGACGAGACCCAGTACTTC
CASSLTSFDETQYF
>TRBV4-3|TRBJ2-1|.|.
TGCGCCAGCAGCCAAGATATTGGAGCGGTCAATGAGCAGTTCTTC
CASSQDIGAVNEQFF
>TRBV28|TRBJ1-2|.|.
TGTGCCAGCAGTTTGTCTGGGAGTAAGCAGAACTACACCTTC
CASSLSGSKQNYTF
>TRBV6-1|TRBJ2-5|.|.
TGTGCCAGCAGCCCAAGACAGACAGAGACCCAGTACTTC
CASSPRQTETQYF
>TRBV19|TRBJ2-7|.|many
TGTGCCAGTAGCGCGGGACCGAACTACGAGCAGTACTTC
CASSAGPNYEQYF
>TRBV13|TRBJ2-7|TRBD2|few
TGTGCCAGCAGCTTGGGGGAGGGAATGGGCTCCTACGAGCAGTACTTC
CASSLGEGMGSYEQYF
>TRBV28|TRBJ1-5|.|many
TGTGCCAGCAGCATTCCAGGGGTGCAGCCCCAGCATTTT
CASSIPGVQPQHF
>TRBV6-1|TRBJ2-5|.|many
TGTGCCAGCAGCGTCCAGGTTTCGTGGACCCAGTACTTC
CASSVQVSWTQYF
>TRBV29-1|TRBJ1-1|.|many
TGCAGCGACCGGACGGGGAACACTGAAGCTTTCTTT
CSDRTGNTEAFF
>TRBV5-6|TRBJ1-2|TRBD1|many
TGTGCCAGCAGCTCCCCCCAGGGCAGGGGGGATGGCTACACCTTC
CASSSPQGRGDGYTF
>TRBV28|TRBJ1-1|.|.
TGTGCCAGCAGTTTCCGACAGAAGAACACTGAAGCTTTCTTT
CASSFRQKNTEAFF
>TRBV20-1|TRBJ2-5|TRBD2|many
TGCAGTGCCCAAGCGCCGGGACTAGCGGAAGAGACCCAGTACTTC
CSAQAPGLAEETQYF
>TRBV29-1|TRBJ2-7|.|many
TGCAGCGTTGAAAAGGGACGGGACTCCTACGAGCAGTACTTC
CSVEKGRDSYEQYF
>TRBV6-5|TRBJ1-3|TRBD1|many
TGTGCCAGCAGTTACTCCCGACAGGGCGGTGGAAACACCATATATTTT
CASSYSRQGGGNTIYF
>TRBV9|TRBJ2-2|TRBD2|few
TGTGCCAGCAGCGTTAGAGGGGGACTAGCGGGAAACACCGGGGAGCTGTTTTTT
CASSVRGGLAGNTGELFF
>TRBV24-1|TRBJ1-5|.|.
TGTGCCACCAGTGGGCCCAGGGCAAATCAGCCCCAGCATTTT
CATSGPRANQPQHF
>TRBV29-1|TRBJ2-7|.|.
TGCAGCGCCGGACTGGGGGCTTCCTACGAGCAGTACTTC
CSAGLGASYEQYF
>TRBV6-5|TRBJ1-1|.|.
TGTGCCAGCAGTTACTTTGGGTCGAACACTGAAGCTTTCTTT
CASSYFGSNTEAFF
>TRBV7-9|TRBJ2-7|.|many
TGTGCCAGCAGCATTAGCGGAGGGGACGAGCAGTACTTC
CASSISGGDEQYF
>TRBV18|TRBJ2-5|TRBD1|many
TGTGCCAGCTCACCCGGACAGGGGAAGGTGACCCAGTACTTC
CASSPGQGKVTQYF
>TRBV13|TRBJ2-5|.|many
TGTGCCAGCAGCTCCGGGACGGAAGAGACCCAGTACTTC
CASSSGTEETQYF
>TRBV28|TRBJ2-7|TRBD2|.
TGTGCCAGCAGTACCCGGACTAGCGGGGAAGAGCAGTACTTC
CASSTRTSGEEQYF
>TRBV7-2|TRBJ1-2|.|many
TGTGCCAGCAGCTTCGACGAAAACTATGGCTACACCTTC
CASSFDENYGYTF
>TRBV12-3/TRBV12-4|TRBJ2-5|.|few
TGTGCCAGCAGTTTCCGGGACGGACCTGAAGAGACCCAGTACTTC
CASSFRDGPEETQYF
>TRBV30|TRBJ1-2|TRBD1|many
TGTGCCTGGACCCCGGGACAGGGTCTTCACACCTTC
CAWTPGQGLHTF
>TRBV20-1|TRBJ2-5|.|.
TGCAGTGCTAGGTCGGAGACCCAGTACTTC
CSARSETQYF
>TRBV6-5|TRBJ1-2|.|.
TGTGCCAGCAGTTACTCGGAGGGCGGCTACACCTTC
CASSYSEGGYTF
>TRBV12-3/TRBV12-4|TRBJ2-5|TRBD2|many
TGTGCCAGCAGTCCCTACTGGTCTAGCGGTCAAGAGACCCAGTACTTC
CASSPYWSSGQETQYF
>TRBV6-5|TRBJ1-5|.|.
TGTGCCAGCAGTTACTCGGACTCAACCCAGCATTTT
CASSYSDSTQHF
>TRBV11-2|TRBJ1-1|.|many
TGTGCCAGCAGCTCCCCGGGGGCGCGGGTGAACACTGAAGCTTTCTTT
CASSSPGARVNTEAFF
>TRBV10-3|TRBJ2-7|TRBD1|many
TGTGCCATCAGTGCACAGGGGAATTACGAGCAGTACTTC
CAISAQGNYEQYF
>TRBV6-1|TRBJ2-5|TRBD1|many
TGTGCCAGCACTGCGACCCACACAGGGGGAAAGACCCAGTACTTC
CASTATHTGGKTQYF
>TRBV10-3|TRBJ2-7|.|many
TGTGCCATCAGTGCGGAATCCTACGAGCAGTACTTC
CAISAESYEQYF
>TRBV5-1|TRBJ2-2|TRBD2|many
TGCGCCAGCAGCTGGGGGACTAGCGGGATAGTCGGGGAGCTGTTTTTT
CASSWGTSGIVGELFF
>TRBV2|TRBJ2-5|.|few
TGTGCCAGCAGTGTTCTCGGGCCGGGCAACCAAGAGACCCAGTACTTC
CASSVLGPGNQETQYF
>TRBV7-8|TRBJ2-7|.|many
TGTGCCAGCAGCTTAGTTGGTAGCCGGCTACTCTACGAGCAGTACTTC
CASSLVGSRLLYEQYF
>TRBV12-3/TRBV12-4|TRBJ1-1|TRBD1|many
TGTGCCAGCAGTTTACAGGGGGCCAGCACTGAAGCTTTCTTT
CASSLQGASTEAFF
>TRBV12-3/TRBV12-4|TRBJ1-1|.|.
TGTGCCAGCAGTTGGGGCCCCGACAGACCGAACACTGAAGCTTTCTTT
CASSWGPDRPNTEAFF